These 13 T cell receptor beta chains came from one sample sequenced in a study of T cells in Graves' hyperthyroidism and ophthalmopathy. TCR beta CDR3 region amplification was performed from RNA transcripts. HTBI primers were the set used in a first-round RT-PCR of the TCR CDR3. TCRdb analysed the multiplex PCR reads with MiXCR anew, one entry per CDR3 protein. The sample lists roughly 400,000 distinct CDR3 sequences; over 12% were seen once. Sequenced material: blood. These receptors all stem from a middle-aged man with Graves' ophthalmopathy.

The chain recombines TRBV5-8 with TRBJ2-2, with D hard to call. Between the trimmed V and J ends, which lost 3 bases and 6 bases, there was a span of 15 bases. The V gene's germline CDR1 is SGHTS and CDR2 YDEGEE. The CDR3 extends over 15 amino acids. The CDR3 DNA reads TGTGCCAGCAGCTGGGGTGGGCAGCCGGCCGGGGAGCTGTTTTTT. This gives the protein CASSWGGQPAGELFF.

This clonotype occurred once. The chain couples TRBV27 to TRBJ2-7; 8 nucleotides match TRBD1. The CDR3 runs to 16 residues. V gave up 5 bases and J gave up 4 bases; unmatched junction bases: 13. The germline gives CDR1 MNHEY, CDR2 SMNVEV (reference sequence). The CDR3 is CASSPTDGQGGYEQYF. In DNA, the CDR3 is TGTGCCAGCAGTCCGACAGATGGACAGGGCGGTTACGAGCAGTACTTC.

The sample holds a few counts of this clonotype. The chain links TRBV6-1 to TRBJ1-2; no reliable D call. Trimming pared 10 bases from V and 7 bases from J, leaving 10 bases between. The CDR3 length is 10 residues. Germline V gene sequence: CDR1 MNHNS, CDR2 SASEGT. Here the CDR3 DNA reads TGTGCCACCTTTTTATTTGGCTACACCTTC. It encodes CATFLFGYTF.

The table lists this clonotype with many counts. The rearrangement links TRBV18 to TRBJ1-4; D gene uncertain. The germline V gene encodes CDR1 KGHSH and CDR2 LQKENI. Deletions cut 5 bases from V and 8 bases from J, with 9 bases between. This CDR3 is built from 12 residues. The CDR3 protein is CASSGRGEKLFF. The CDR3 nucleotides are TGTGCCAGCTCAGGCCGGGGAGAAAAACTGTTTTTT. Full variable domain (missing parts from reference TRBV18 and TRBJ1-4): NAGVMQNPRHLVRRRGQEARLRCSPMKGHSHVYWYRQLPEEGLKFMVYLQKENIIDESGMPKERFSAEFPKEGPSILRIQQVVRGDSAAYFCASSGRGEKLFFGSGTQLSVL.

This clonotype was recorded a few times. The CDR3 region is CASKIQGYDNSPLHF. In nucleotides, the CDR3 is TGTGCCAGCAAGATACAGGGGTATGATAATTCACCCCTCCACTTT. The chain uses TRBV6-1 and TRBJ1-6; TRBD1 matches 7 bases. Trimming took 7 bases from V and 5 from J; bases not matched to a gene: 8. The CDR3 runs to 15 residues. CDR1 MNHNS and CDR2 SASEGT come from the germline V gene.

This clonotype has more than one count but fewer than ten. The V call is TRBV7-9, the J call TRBJ1-1; the D is unclear. V was trimmed by 2 bases and J by 10 bases, leaving 11 bases between them. This CDR3 has 12 residues. Germline V CDR1 and CDR2: SEHNR, FQNEAQ (reference sequence). This CDR3 is CASSLLVSGAFF. The CDR3 DNA sequence: TGTGCCAGCAGCTTATTAGTTTCGGGAGCTTTCTTT.

The chain employs TRBV19 and TRBJ2-3, with D maybe TRBD2 (5 bases). The CDR3 covers 15 residues. From germline, CDR1 is LNHDA and CDR2 SQIVND (reference sequence). Between the trimmed V and J ends, which lost 1 base and 3 bases, there was a span of 11 bases. CDR3 sequence reads: CASSIGPSHTDTQYF. DNA for the CDR3: TGTGCCAGTAGTATAGGTCCTAGCCATACAGATACGCAGTATTTT. Full variable domain (missing parts from reference TRBV19 and TRBJ2-3): DGGITQSPKYLFRKEGQNVTLSCEQNLNHDAMYWYRQDPGQGLRLIYYSQIVNDFQKGDIAEGYSVSREKKESFPLTVTSAQKNPTAFYLCASSIGPSHTDTQYFGPGTRLTVL.

The rearrangement uses TRBV7-9 and TRBJ1-1; 9 bases are shared with TRBD1. V lost 5 bases to trimming and J lost 0 bases; unmatched junction nucleotides: 13. CDR1 SEHNR and CDR2 FQNEAQ come from the germline V gene (reference sequence). The CDR3 spans 18 residues. This chain's CDR3 is CASSPKDRGFRMNTEAFF. CDR3 nucleotide sequence: TGTGCCAGCAGCCCCAAGGACAGGGGTTTCCGGATGAACACTGAAGCTTTCTTT.

This clonotype has just a few counts. This rearrangement joins TRBV28 to TRBJ1-2; D uncertain. CDR3 size: 12 residues. From germline, CDR1 is MDHEN and CDR2 SYDVKM. Trimming stripped 7 bases from V and 1 base from J, with 7 bases between. CDR3 coding DNA: TGTGCCAGCATGGGAGTTAACTATGGCTACACCTTC. The encoded protein is CASMGVNYGYTF.

This clonotype was observed at least ten times. The chain is built from TRBV11-2 and TRBJ2-1, with D hard to call. The CDR3 runs to 13 residues. Trimming removed 5 bases from V and 9 bases from J, with 14 bases in between. The germline CDR1 and CDR2 sequences are SGHAT and FQNNGV. CDR3 nucleotides: TGTGCCAGCAGCCCAAACTTAGTGTTTGAGCAGTTCTTC. Its protein is CASSPNLVFEQFF.

Many counts were recorded for this clonotype. The chain couples TRBV2 to TRBJ2-5, with 7 bases fitting TRBD2. Germline trimming cut 2 bases from V and 5 bases from J; bases unmatched to any gene: 17. The germline CDR1 and CDR2 sequences are SNHLY and FYNNEI. CDR3 length equals 18 residues. CDR3 region: CASSELAVLAGVGETQYF. The CDR3, as DNA: TGTGCCAGCAGTGAATTGGCTGTACTTGCGGGAGTAGGGGAGACCCAGTACTTC.

This clonotype was seen ten or more times. This chain connects TRBV20-1 to TRBJ1-5; 9 bases line up with TRBD1. Trimming at V came to 6 bases and at J to 6 bases, leaving 15 bases not matched to a gene. The germline gives CDR1 DFQATT, CDR2 SNEGSKA (reference sequence). CDR3 size: 16 residues. For the CDR3, the DNA is TGCAGTGCAAAACCGACGGGACAGGGCTTGGGTCAGCCCCAGCATTTT. Its translation is CSAKPTGQGLGQPQHF.

This clonotype has just a few counts. V is TRBV4-1 and J is TRBJ1-5, with TRBD1 as a possible D gene (5 bases). V was pared by 4 bases and J by 4 bases, with 14 bases between. This CDR3 is 15 amino acids long. Germline CDR1 MGHRA, CDR2 YSYEKL. The CDR3 region has the DNA TGCGCCAGCAGCCGCGACGGGGCAGGGAATCAGCCCCAGCATTTT. This gives the protein CASSRDGAGNQPQHF.